Shown below are 11 T cell receptor beta chains from a single sample sequenced in a study of technical replicates of blood from four donors. Some clones are missing from TCRdb's copy, which holds only in-frame ones; the method was immunoSEQ multiplex PCR. The sample lists some 71,000 clones; approximately 97% were seen once. The sequenced sample was T cells isolated from PBMCs. The receptors were sampled from a human donor in good health.

The chain carries TRBV9 and TRBJ1-1; 9 bases fit TRBD1. Trimming removed 7 bases from V and 2 bases from J; junction bases left unmatched: 6. Germline lookup yields CDR1 SGDLS and CDR2 YYNGEE. This CDR3 is 14 amino acids long. The CDR3 DNA sequence: TGTGCCAGCGGACCGGGACAGGGAAACACTGAAGCTTTCTTT. It encodes CASGPGQGNTEAFF.

V gene TRBV5-5 combines with J gene TRBJ2-7, with D tentatively TRBD1 (5 bases). This CDR3 has 13 amino acids. The germline CDR1 and CDR2 sequences are SGHKS and YYEKEE (reference sequence). Trimming took 3 bases from V and 3 from J, leaving 10 bases between them. The CDR3 DNA sequence: TGTGCCAGCAGCTCTAGAGACAGCTACGAGCAGTACTTC. Its protein product is CASSSRDSYEQYF.

In the case of this clone: Within the sample, other DNA sequences also encode this same CDR3. J is TRBJ1-2 and V is TRBV28, with 10 bases identical to TRBD1. The V and J ends lost 3 bases and 2 bases, in that order; junction bases with no gene match: 0. The CDR3 has 14 amino acids. Germline CDR1 and CDR2: MDHEN and SYDVKM. CDR3 DNA sequence: TGTGCCAGCAGTTTGGGACAGGGGAACTATGGCTACACCTTC. As protein: CASSLGQGNYGYTF.

The V call is TRBV7-9, the J call TRBJ1-1; 7 bases fit TRBD1. The length of the CDR3 is 14 residues. J gave up 6 bases and V 4 bases, and 8 bases lay outside the gene matches. Germline V gives CDR1 SEHNR, CDR2 FQNEAQ (reference sequence). Here the CDR3 DNA reads TGTGCCAGCAGCTACCGACAGGGTTGGCCTGAAGCTTTCTTT. Amino acid sequence: CASSYRQGWPEAFF.

The chain carries TRBV7-9 and TRBJ2-7; tentative D call: TRBD1 (6 bases). Germline assignment: CDR1 SEHNR and CDR2 FQNEAQ (reference sequence). The CDR3 length is 12 residues. V lost 6 bases and J 4 bases, leaving 10 bases between the germline ends. The CDR3 DNA sequence: TGTGCCAGCAGTTTACAGGGTTACGAGCAGTACTTC. This codes for CASSLQGYEQYF. Variable domain in full (rest from reference TRBV7-9 and TRBJ2-7): DTGVSQNPRHKITKRGQNVTFRCDPISEHNRLYWYRQTLGQGPEFLTYFQNEAQLEKSRLLSDRFSAERPKGSFSTLEIQRTEQGDSAMYLCASSLQGYEQYFGPGTRLTVT.

The chain uses TRBV5-1 and TRBJ2-3, with D possibly being TRBD2 (6 bases). The length of the CDR3 is 14 residues. From germline, CDR1 is SGHRS and CDR2 YFSETQ. V lost 4 bases, J lost 4 bases, and 13 bases lay in between. CDR3 in amino acids: CASSPGTSADTQYF. For the CDR3, the DNA is TGCGCCAGCAGCCCTGGGACTTCCGCAGATACGCAGTATTTT.

This chain joins TRBV11-3 and TRBJ1-1; TRBD1 agrees at 7 bases. CDR1 is SGHNT, CDR2 YENEEA, per germline. Trimming at V came to 5 bases and at J to 4 bases, leaving 7 bases not matched to a gene. The CDR3 contains 14 residues. CDR3 in DNA: TGTGCCAGCAGCCCGGACAGGACAATCACTGAAGCTTTCTTT. Translated, it gives CASSPDRTITEAFF.

The chain is built from TRBV5-6 and TRBJ2-5, with D possibly TRBD1 on 5 matching bases. Germline values: CDR1 SGHDT, CDR2 YYEEEE. CDR3 length equals 13 residues. V was clipped by 4 bases and J by 2 bases, with 9 bases between them. In nucleotides, the CDR3 is TGTGCCAGCAGCCTCGACAGACAAGAGACCCAGTACTTC. Protein: CASSLDRQETQYF.

V and J are TRBV5-1 and TRBJ2-4; 7 bases fit TRBD1. V lost 0 bases, J lost 0 bases, and 12 bases stayed unmatched. The germline V gene encodes CDR1 SGHRS and CDR2 YFSETQ. The CDR3 totals 19 residues. The CDR3 protein is CASSLATRQGDIAKNIQYF. The CDR3 DNA follows: TGCGCCAGCAGCTTGGCCACAAGACAGGGAGATATAGCCAAAAACATTCAGTACTTC. Together with reference TRBV5-1 and TRBJ2-4, the CDR3 gives the full variable domain: KAGVTQTPRYLIKTRGQQVTLSCSPISGHRSVSWYQQTPGQGLQFLFEYFSETQRNKGNFPGRFSGRQFSNSRSEMNVSTLELGDSALYLCASSLATRQGDIAKNIQYFGAGTRLSVL.

The rearrangement links TRBV6-1 to TRBJ2-5, with TRBD1 matching over 9 bases. The trim removed 3 bases at V and 2 bases at J, leaving 1 base unmatched. The germline V gene encodes CDR1 MNHNS and CDR2 SASEGT. CDR3 length: 14 residues. The CDR3 DNA reads as TGTGCCAGCAGTGAGGACAGGGGTCAAGAGACCCAGTACTTC. This codes for CASSEDRGQETQYF.

The chain has TRBV27 and TRBJ2-7, with 7 bases aligning to TRBD1. CDR1 MNHEY and CDR2 SMNVEV come from the germline V gene (reference sequence). The CDR3 has 15 amino acids. The V segment lost 5 bases and the J segment 1 base; nucleotides outside the gene matches: 8. CDR3 protein: CASSLPGQPSYEQYF. The CDR3 DNA reads TGTGCCAGCAGTCTACCGGGACAGCCTTCCTACGAGCAGTACTTC.